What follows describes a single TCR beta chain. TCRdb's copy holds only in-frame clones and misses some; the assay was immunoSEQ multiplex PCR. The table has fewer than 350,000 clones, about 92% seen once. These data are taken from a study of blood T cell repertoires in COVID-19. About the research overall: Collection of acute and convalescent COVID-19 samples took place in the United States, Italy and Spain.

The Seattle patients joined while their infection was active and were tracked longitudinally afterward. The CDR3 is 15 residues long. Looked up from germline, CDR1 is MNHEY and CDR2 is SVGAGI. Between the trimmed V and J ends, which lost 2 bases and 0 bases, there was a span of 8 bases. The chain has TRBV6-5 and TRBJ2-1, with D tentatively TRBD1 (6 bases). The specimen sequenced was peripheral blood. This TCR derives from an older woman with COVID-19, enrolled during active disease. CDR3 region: CASSYQGSSYNEQFF. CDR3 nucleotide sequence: TGTGCCAGCAGTTACCAGGGGAGCTCCTACAATGAGCAGTTCTTC.